This T cell receptor beta chain was profiled in a study of cytomegalovirus exposure and HLA in healthy donors listed by TCRdb under 2017. About the full investigation: An earlier analysis of several hundred of the donors reported approximately 280 Gb of sequence data and around 120 million unique TCR beta sequences obtained from 150 million to 200 million T cells. Roughly 300 gigabases of sequencing data and tens of millions of unique TCR sequences made up an early release that covered 500 to 650 HLA-typed donors. Of the approximately 370 genotyped donors, 75% to 85% were placed in the genetic ancestry cluster associated with self-reported Caucasian donors. The aim of the study was to test whether cataloging public T cell receptors could identify signatures of past pathogen exposure. The T cell repertoires of around 670 subjects were profiled by immunosequencing and related to cytomegalovirus serostatus. Besides the first cohort of hundreds of subjects, a separate validation cohort made up of 120 different subjects was used. High-throughput TCR immunosequencing, statistical association of individual TCRs with disease status, and machine learning were combined to predict cytomegalovirus infection status. A later analysis re-examined previously published TCR beta repertoires from over 500 donors and added high-resolution HLA genotyping to investigate patterns of TCR occurrence. In the later analysis, no new phenotypic data were used to find candidate immune exposures; instead, reliance was placed on TCR beta sequences and their occurrence across donors. An earlier analysis of 500 to 750 of the donors applied high-throughput TCR beta sequencing to assess whether each TCR beta V gene segment acted as functional or pseudogenic. Donor age, sex, ethnicity and CMV serostatus were collected together with the repertoire data. In a later genetic analysis, genome-wide SNP genotypes for about 55% of the roughly 700 donors were used, and that subset was treated as a discovery cohort. All discovery cohort repertoires had been generated on a single sequencing platform. HLA typing included class I and class II loci at four-digit resolution. The number of donors typed differed by locus, with 629-630 for A, B, C, DRB1 and DQB1, around 500 for DQA1, 600 to 610 for DPA1, and some 440 for DPB1. Five DR-DQ haplotypes were handled as single units for association and clustering because linkage in the cohort was strong. Across approximately 400 genotyped donors of the cohort, an average of about 240,000 unique TCR beta nucleotide sequences per donor were sequenced, and approximately 17% of those sequences were non-productive. Points the paper makes about the study in general: In an earlier analysis of 587 of the donors, most TCR beta V segments were observed in productive rearrangements about 87% or about 30% of the time, broadly matching IMGT annotations. A further reported finding was that TCR beta sequences accurately predicted the HLA-A and HLA-B alleles for most subjects in the first cohort. The presence/absence analyses assumed that sequencing depth was roughly uniform across donors, and that assumption may not be true. The classifier was reported to diagnose cytomegalovirus status with high specificity and sensitivity in both the original and validation cohorts. A later analysis found that HLA-associated TCR beta chains were more clonally expanded and had lower generation probabilities than equally common non-associated chains. In a later analysis, the rate of TCR association differed among HLA loci, with DRB1 alleles having the most associated TCRs and HLA-C alleles having the fewest. Only TCR beta chains were sequenced in this cohort, and the absence of alpha or paired-chain data limited detectable features. The 87-base-pair reads could not distinguish some IMGT-functional V segments, including TRBV6-2 and TRBV6-3, so those segments were excluded. A later analysis found that most CMV-associated TCR beta chains appeared HLA-restricted, with HLA associations seemingly driven largely by CMV exposure. Compared with the 666-donor mean, donors in an Asian-associated ancestry cluster had fewer N-insertions in productive TCRs, according to a later genetic analysis. Most TCR sequences were seen in very few donors, while some public TCRs were found in many individuals. In the study, around 150 TCR beta chains were listed as associated with cytomegalovirus. Over 15 rarely observed V segments, including chromosome 9 orphons, were excluded from the earlier analysis of a few hundred of the donors because counts were too low. For the cohort, immune exposure information was limited to CMV serostatus. HLA typing was unavailable for some donors at each locus, so association tests used only the typed subset. The sequencing pipeline was judged likely to have produced a cluster of highly shared sequence variants as a technical artifact. A later analysis reported that several top co-occurrence clusters appeared linked to parvovirus B19, influenza, CMV and Epstein-Barr virus. Correlated functional status among segregating V segments might reflect linkage disequilibrium, but an unknown experimental factor could not be ruled out. A later genetic analysis associated a missense DCLRE1C variant with V-gene and J-gene trimming of TCR beta chains, and an independent cohort replicated the association. The authors suggested that the approach could potentially be generalized to other disease states and immunological phenotypes. Three of the identified cytomegalovirus-associated TCR beta chains were confirmed in vitro to be specific for cytomegalovirus antigens. When HLA alleles, especially DR and DQ, strongly co-occurred, attributing TCR associations to individual alleles was difficult. In a later analysis, 15,000 to 20,000 TCR beta sequences were associated with specific HLA alleles at a false discovery rate of 0.05.

The cohort comprised hundreds of healthy bone marrow donors. At the time of sampling, all cohort members were nominally healthy, though unrecorded immune exposures were likely present. The donor tested CMV seronegative and was one of the 352 seronegative cohort members. Each donor provided a peripheral blood sample, and peripheral blood mononuclear cells were used for TCR beta sequencing. Genomic DNA extraction from the blood cell samples was performed with the Qiagen DNeasy Blood Extraction Kit. Library method: the immunoSEQ multiplex PCR assay. A mixture of 60 forward primers for TCR Vbeta segments and 13 reverse primers for TCR Jbeta segments was used in the multiplex PCR. The CDR3 region of rearranged TCR beta genes was amplified from genomic DNA by a multiplex PCR assay. The amplified TCR beta libraries were sequenced on the Illumina HiSeq System as 87-base-pair reads. In the paper's pipeline: A later analysis counted about 82 million unique TCR beta chains across the 650 to 800 repertoires, and 9.5 million to 11 million of these chains were shared by at least two donors. Raw reads were error-corrected and collapsed into unique sequences with a nearest-neighbor algorithm that merged closely related sequences to remove PCR and sequencing errors. Alignment of CDR3 sequences to IMGT reference sequences was used to assign V, D and J gene segments. Each retained sequence needed at least a six-nucleotide match to both a V gene segment and a J gene segment. Rearrangements were called productive when the CDR3 lacked stop codons and stayed in frame with V and J; all others were non-productive. CDR3 was defined by IMGT convention, running from the second conserved V-encoded cysteine to the conserved J-encoded phenylalanine. The earlier analysis of 587 of the donors excluded sequences that lacked an unambiguous match to a single V gene segment. In an earlier analysis of almost 600 of the donors, a V segment was called functional when productive rearrangements were above 56.7%, and segregating when the standard deviation between donors exceeded 5%. To diagnose cytomegalovirus status from the catalog of TCR beta chain sequences, a statistical classification framework was built. V and J gene assignment, in a later analysis, came from comparing TCR nucleotide sequences with IMGT/GENE-DB human TR gene sequences. Using the TCRdist pipeline, a later analysis assigned CDR3 sequences along with most-parsimonious VDJ recombination scenarios. In a later analysis, each TCR beta chain was defined by its CDR3 amino acid sequence together with its V-gene family, and reads lacking a unique V-gene family were excluded. A later analysis removed 592 highly shared, low-generation-probability nucleotide sequences to deal with suspected cross-contamination and a sequencing artifact. In a later analysis, a clonal expansion index was calculated for each public chain from normalized within-repertoire ranks of inferred template counts. Generation probabilities in a later analysis came from a VDJ recombination model fitted to out-of-frame rearrangements, and those results were checked against IGoR. A later analysis scored TCR-TCR, TCR-HLA and TCR-CMV co-occurrence with hypergeometric tests, applying a repertoire-size bias correction to TCR pairs. False discovery rates were estimated in a later analysis by permuting HLA or CMV assignments 20 times. In a later analysis, co-occurring TCRs were grouped using DBSCAN, with TCRdist sequence similarity added in when clustering inside HLA-allele-positive subsets. Repertoires with fewer than 30,000 or more than 120,000 public chains, plus five repertoires with anomalous nucleotide sharing, were excluded from co-occurrence clustering. TCRdb holds this immuneACCESS table with in-frame rearrangements only. Some clones are missing; in checked studies, unresolved V genes explain under half, and the rest has no known cause. The D gene and trimming were derived from the DNA, and the V and J assignments and clone size from that table. The sample data list about 250,000 clones, and around 66% of these were observed just once. The ten largest clonotypes hold about 2.1% of the sample.

As regards this clone: The clone's antigen remains unknown. No base quality information exists; no much larger clone differs at one position. This sample includes further DNA sequences coding for the same CDR3.

Taken from cysteine to phenylalanine, the CDR3 has 12 residues. Left in the record is the CDR3 DNA by itself, 36 bases read in frame from the first base. According to the germline V gene, CDR1 reads SGHRS and CDR2 reads YFSETQ. The germline V and J ends show losses of 3 bases and 3 bases respectively, and no gene match explains 0 bases of the junction. This receptor chain uses TRBV5-1 and TRBJ2-7, with 7 bases aligning to TRBD1. The sequenced sample consisted of PBMCs. The receptor was derived from a female donor in good health and CMV-seronegative. DNA sequence: TGCGCCAGCAGCTCAGGGGGCTACGAGCAGTACTTC. It codes for CASSSGGYEQYF.